These 28 T cell receptor beta chains came from one sample sequenced in a study of tissue T cells after allogeneic stem cell transplantation. TCRdb's table, derived via immunoSEQ multiplex PCR, lists solely in-frame clones and lacks some. The repertoire consists of several thousand clones, with approximately 50% occurring once and the leading ten covering approximately 7.8%. Time point in this sample: mouse harvest day 7 after allogeneic transplant. Tail vein injection delivered 10^7 T-cell-depleted bone marrow cells and 10^6 splenic CD5+ T cells. What was sequenced was gut tissue. The receptor source for this set is a female BALB/c mouse given C57BL/6 T cells with graft-versus-host disease after an allogeneic hematopoietic cell transplant.

This clone has just a few counts. Mouse germline and gene names are used. Sequencing ends 1 residue short of the CDR3 end; the germline J gene provides the rest. J is TRBJ2-1 and V is TRBV26, with 8 bases lining up with TRBD2. V lost 2 bases to trimming and J lost 6 bases; unmatched junction nucleotides: 3. This CDR3 is 14 amino acids long. CDR1 is KGHPV and CDR2 is FQNQEV in the germline V gene (reference sequence). This CDR3 is CASSLGWGGAEQFF. The CDR3 bases that were read are TGTGCCAGCAGTCTGGGGTGGGGGGGTGCTGAGCAGTTC.

Comment on this clone: The listed genes are named as in mouse. Coverage ceases 1 residue before the CDR3 finishes, and the germline J gene fills in the end. J is TRBJ2-4 and V is TRBV12-1; D gene unclear. The CDR3 has 13 amino acids. The ends were cut back, 4 bases at V and 4 bases at J, with 11 bases in the middle. CDR1 and CDR2 from the germline V gene are SGHSN and HYEKVE. The CDR3 DNA, read in part, is TGTGCCAGCTCCGCCGGGCGGGAAAACACCTTGTAC. Its protein is CASSAGRENTLY. From start to end, the CDR3 is CASSAGRENTLYF. Combining the CDR3 with reference TRBV12-1 and TRBJ2-4 gives the whole variable domain DSGVVQSPRHIIKEKGGRSVLTCIPISGHSNVVWYQQTLGKELKFLIQHYEKVERDKGFLPSRFSVQQFDDYHSEMNMSALELEDSAMYFCASSAGRENTLYFGAGTRLSVL.

About this clone itself: Mouse gene names apply. The read terminates 1 residue before the CDR3 end, so the remaining end is supplied by the germline J gene. The sample holds other DNA sequences that translate to the same CDR3. The genes are TRBV26 and TRBJ1-3; weak D call: TRBD1 (5 bases). The CDR3 has 14 residues. The V end was cut by 4 bases, the J end by 0 bases, with 7 bases between. CDR1 and CDR2 (germline): KGHPV, FQNQEV (reference sequence). Incomplete CDR3 DNA: TGTGCCAGCAGTCCGGACAATTCTGGAAATACGCTCTAT. It specifies CASSPDNSGNTLY. The full CDR3 protein is CASSPDNSGNTLYF.

This clone was recorded a few times. The genes are named according to mouse. Sequencing ends 1 residue short of the CDR3 end; the germline J gene provides the rest. The genes are TRBV26 and TRBJ2-3, with 7 bases fitting TRBD1. Germline-derived CDR1 and CDR2 are KGHPV and FQNQEV (reference sequence). The CDR3 sequence is 13 residues long. Trimming at V came to 5 bases and at J to 3 bases, leaving 2 bases not matched to a gene. The sequenced part of the CDR3 DNA is TGTGCCAGCAGTAAACAGGGGGCAGAAACGCTGTAT. It encodes CASSKQGAETLY. The entire CDR3 is CASSKQGAETLYF.

With regard to this clone: Gene names refer to mouse genes. The CDR3 end lies 1 residue beyond the end of the read and is filled in from the germline J gene. The J gene is TRBJ2-3, the V gene TRBV26; D is undetermined. This CDR3 has 15 residues. V was pared by 0 bases and J by 0 bases, with 7 bases between. CDR1 is KGHPV, CDR2 FQNQEV, per germline (reference sequence). The CDR3 bases that were read are TGTGCCAGCAGTCTGTCGTGGGTCAGTGCAGAAACGCTGTAT. The encoded protein is CASSLSWVSAETLY. The entire CDR3 sequence reads CASSLSWVSAETLYF.

Regarding this clone: Germline and genes here are mouse. The read finishes 1 residue shy of the CDR3 end, and the germline J gene is used to complete it. The J gene is TRBJ2-7, the V gene TRBV5; a weak D match, TRBD2 (5 bases). Trimming cost V 1 base and J 2 bases, with 6 bases left between them. The germline V gene has CDR1 LGHNA and CDR2 YNLKQL (reference sequence). This CDR3 is 13 amino acids long. Here the CDR3 reads CASSQVLAYEQYF. Partial CDR3 DNA: TGTGCCAGCAGCCAAGTACTGGCCTATGAACAGTAC.

A note on this clone: The gene names given are mouse names. The read halts 1 residue ahead of the CDR3 end, with the missing end drawn from the germline J gene. This sequence joins TRBV5 and TRBJ2-1, with 7 bases matching TRBD1. Trimming at V came to 0 bases and at J to 1 base, leaving 3 bases not matched to a gene. Germline V gives CDR1 LGHNA, CDR2 YNLKQL (reference sequence). The CDR3 sequence is 16 residues long. CDR3 DNA, as far as it was read: TGTGCCAGCAGCCAAGAGGGCAGGGGGAACTATGCTGAGCAGTTC. Residues: CASSQEGRGNYAEQF. The entire CDR3 is CASSQEGRGNYAEQFF.

On this clone: Mouse gene names and germline throughout. The read terminates 1 residue before the CDR3 end, so the remaining end is supplied by the germline J gene. V and J are TRBV26 and TRBJ2-2; D possibly corresponds to TRBD2 (6 bases). The germline V and J ends were trimmed by 4 bases and 0 bases, with 9 bases remaining between them. The CDR3 is 15 amino acids. The germline gives CDR1 KGHPV, CDR2 FQNQEV (reference sequence). CDR3 bases read: TGTGCCAGCAGTCCCACTGGGACAAACACCGGGCAGCTCTAC. Its translation is CASSPTGTNTGQLY. The full CDR3 is CASSPTGTNTGQLYF. The entire variable domain, with the rest obtained from reference TRBV26 and TRBJ2-2, is as follows: NSKVIQTPRYLVKGQGQKAKMRCIPEKGHPVVFWYQQNKNNEFKFLINFQNQEVLQQIDMTEKRFSAECPSNSPCSLEIQSSEAGDSALYLCASSPTGTNTGQLYFGEGSKLTVL.

Relative to its sample, this clone is medium-sized. The gene names here belong to mouse. Coverage ceases 1 residue before the CDR3 finishes, and the germline J gene fills in the end. The chain combines TRBV12-1 with TRBJ2-7, with TRBD2 matching over 10 bases. The CDR3 has 15 residues. The V segment lost 0 bases and the J segment 2 bases; nucleotides outside the gene matches: 3. Germline V gene lookup returns CDR1 SGHSN and CDR2 HYEKVE. CDR3 region: CASSLPGLGTYEQYF. CDR3 DNA, as far as it was read: TGTGCCAGCTCTCTCCCGGGACTGGGGACCTATGAACAGTAC.

Concerning this clone: Here the gene names and germline are mouse. From the germline J gene comes the end of the CDR3, since the read stops 1 residue before it. The genes are TRBV26 and TRBJ1-4, with 10 bases aligning to TRBD1. CDR1 and CDR2 (germline): KGHPV, FQNQEV (reference sequence). This CDR3 has 15 amino acids. Trimming took 4 bases from V and 7 from J; bases not matched to a gene: 6. The CDR3 DNA, read in part, is TGTGCCAGCAGTCAGGACAGGGGGAGTTCCGAAAGATTATTT. It encodes CASSQDRGSSERLF. The complete CDR3 protein is CASSQDRGSSERLFF. Variable domain in full (rest from reference TRBV26 and TRBJ1-4): NSKVIQTPRYLVKGQGQKAKMRCIPEKGHPVVFWYQQNKNNEFKFLINFQNQEVLQQIDMTEKRFSAECPSNSPCSLEIQSSEAGDSALYLCASSQDRGSSERLFFGHGTKLSVL.

About this clone itself: The germline and genes are mouse ones. The read ends 1 residue early relative to the CDR3; the germline J gene fills the gap. This chain joins TRBV16 and TRBJ1-1; perhaps TRBD1 as D (6 bases). The germline V gene has CDR1 SGHSA and CDR2 FRNQAP. The CDR3 loop spans 13 amino acids. The ends were cut back, 3 bases at V and 3 bases at J, with 8 bases in the middle. CDR3 protein: CASSFRGDTEVFF. CDR3 DNA, as far as it was read: TGTGCAAGCAGCTTCAGGGGCGACACAGAAGTCTTC.

In regard to this clone: Gene names are mouse gene names. The read falls 1 residue short of the CDR3 end, and the missing part is taken from the germline J gene. The chain joins TRBV23 to TRBJ2-5; TRBD2, the D gene given by the table, was not confirmed from the DNA. The CDR3 contains 14 residues. Looked up from germline, CDR1 is KGHTA and CDR2 is FQNQQP. Here the CDR3 reads CSSSQSGGGDTQYF. Partial CDR3 DNA: TGCTCCAGCAGTCAATCTGGCGGGGGGGACACCCAGTAC.

Of note for this clone: Gene names denote mouse genes. CDR3 region: CASSRQGINQDTQYF. CDR3 DNA, as far as it was read: TGTGCAAGCAGCCGTCAGGGGATTAACCAAGACACCCAGTAC. This chain links TRBV16 with TRBJ2-5, with a possible D match to TRBD1 (6 bases). The read ends 1 residue before the CDR3 terminus; that terminus is restored from the germline J gene. The CDR3 is 15 amino acids. V dropped 5 bases and J dropped 0 bases, with 12 bases sitting between them. Per germline, CDR1 SGHSA and CDR2 FRNQAP. Drawing the rest from reference TRBV16 and TRBJ2-5, the complete variable domain is NAGVIQTPRHKVTGKGQEATLWCEPISGHSAVFWYRQTIVQGLEFLTYFRNQAPIDDSGMPKERFSAQMPNQSHSTLKIQSTQPQDSAVYLCASSRQGINQDTQYFGPGTRLLVL.

This clone ranks as medium-sized. The gene names given are mouse names. The read is 1 residue too short to cover the CDR3 end, so that end is filled in from the germline J gene. The gene calls are TRBV4 and TRBJ1-2; TRBD1 is a possible D gene (6 bases). CDR1 and CDR2 from the germline V gene are LGHDT and YNNKQL (reference sequence). This CDR3 contains 13 residues. V was shortened by 4 bases and J by 0 bases, with 6 bases between the two germline ends. CDR3 DNA (partial): TGTGCCAGCAGCTGGACAGCAAACTCCGACTACACC. This codes for CASSWTANSDYT. The full CDR3 protein reads CASSWTANSDYTF. Full variable domain (rest looked up from reference TRBV4 and TRBJ1-2): ETAVFQTPNYHVTQVGNEVSFNCKQTLGHDTMYWYKQDSKKLLKIMFSYNNKQLIVNETVPRRFSPQSSDKAHLNLRIKSVEPEDSAVYLCASSWTANSDYTFGSGTRLLVI.

Details on this clone: Gene names are the mouse ones. The CDR3 end is not reached by the read, which stops 1 residue before it; the germline J gene fills it in. This rearrangement joins TRBV3 to TRBJ2-5; 11 bases are shared with TRBD2. This CDR3 region has 14 residues. From germline, CDR1 is SNHLY and CDR2 FYNGKV (reference sequence). J lost 6 bases, V lost 5 bases, and 4 bases had no gene match. The part of the CDR3 DNA that was read is TGTGCCAGCAGCGGACTGGGGGGCAGGGACACCCAGTAC. Protein: CASSGLGGRDTQY. The CDR3 in its entirety is CASSGLGGRDTQYF. Based on the CDR3 plus reference TRBV3 and TRBJ2-5, the full variable domain is GPKVLQIPSHQIIDMGQMVTLNCDPVSNHLYFYWYKQILGQQMEFLVNFYNGKVMEKSKLFKDQFSVERPDGSYFTLKIQPTALEDSAVYFCASSGLGGRDTQYFGPGTRLLVL.

About this clone: Genes here carry mouse names. The CDR3 goes on 1 residue after the read ends, and that part is filled in from the germline J gene. The J gene is TRBJ2-5, the V gene TRBV13-2, with TRBD1 identical over 8 bases. V dropped 3 bases and J dropped 2; count of bases not matched to a gene: 2. The germline V gene has CDR1 NNHNN and CDR2 SYGAGS (reference sequence). The CDR3 is 14 residues long. The CDR3 region is CASGATGGQDTQYF. The sequenced CDR3 bases are TGTGCCAGCGGTGCTACAGGGGGCCAAGACACCCAGTAC.

This clone was observed a handful of times. Mouse names are used for the genes. The sequence runs out 1 residue before the end of the CDR3; the remainder is reconstructed from the germline J gene. V is TRBV26 and J is TRBJ2-7, with 8 nucleotides matching TRBD2. This CDR3 spans 15 amino acids. CDR1 KGHPV and CDR2 FQNQEV come from the germline V gene (reference sequence). The V segment lost 5 bases and the J segment 3 bases; nucleotides outside the gene matches: 9. The CDR3 bases that were read are TGTGCCAGCAGTTCAGGGCTGGGGGGCCTCTATGAACAGTAC. It codes for CASSSGLGGLYEQY. The entire CDR3 protein is CASSSGLGGLYEQYF. The entire variable domain, with the rest obtained from reference TRBV26 and TRBJ2-7, is as follows: NSKVIQTPRYLVKGQGQKAKMRCIPEKGHPVVFWYQQNKNNEFKFLINFQNQEVLQQIDMTEKRFSAECPSNSPCSLEIQSSEAGDSALYLCASSSGLGGLYEQYFGPGTRLTVL.

Concerning this clone itself: The listed genes are named as in mouse. The CDR3 end is not reached by the read, which stops 1 residue before it; the germline J gene fills it in. The chain joins TRBV31 to TRBJ1-4; TRBD1 might be the D (6 bases). The CDR3 extends over 15 amino acids. CDR1 is GKSSPN and CDR2 is SITVG in the germline V gene. V lost 0 bases and J 3 bases, leaving 11 bases between the germline ends. The CDR3 is CAWSLRGATNERLFF. The covered CDR3 bases are TGTGCCTGGAGTCTGCGGGGGGCGACCAACGAAAGATTATTT.

Of note for this clone: Mouse gene names apply. Sequencing ends 1 residue short of the CDR3 end; the germline J gene provides the rest. The chain recombines TRBV26 with TRBJ1-3; no clear D. The germline V gene has CDR1 KGHPV and CDR2 FQNQEV (reference sequence). Trimming pared 4 bases from V and 4 bases from J, leaving 5 bases between. The CDR3 runs 12 residues. CDR3 protein: CASSRGGNTLYF. The part of the CDR3 DNA that was read is TGTGCCAGCAGTCGCGGGGGAAATACGCTCTAT.

As for this clone: The listed genes are named as in mouse. The CDR3 end is not reached by the read, which stops 1 residue before it; the germline J gene fills it in. The chain joins TRBV5 to TRBJ2-5, with a tentative D call TRBD2 (7 bases). Germline CDR1 is LGHNA and CDR2 is YNLKQL (reference sequence). V lost 4 bases and J lost 6, with 14 bases in between. This CDR3 comprises 14 residues. The CDR3 is CASSLGGRLDTQYF. The part of the CDR3 DNA that was read is TGTGCCAGCAGCCTTGGGGGGCGATTGGACACCCAGTAC.

This clone has more than one count but fewer than ten. Gene names refer to mouse genes. The CDR3 extends 1 residue past the end of the read, so its final part is completed from the germline J gene. The chain carries TRBV26 and TRBJ2-3; D gene uncertain. There are 13 residues in the CDR3. V was pared by 2 bases and J by 1 base, with 4 bases between. CDR1 and CDR2 (germline): KGHPV, FQNQEV (reference sequence). CDR3 in amino acids: CASSLTGAETLYF. CDR3 DNA (partial): TGTGCCAGCAGTCTGACGGGTGCAGAAACGCTGTAT.

This clone was observed a handful of times. Genes and germline are mouse. CDR3: CASSFTGPETLYF. CDR3 DNA, as far as it was read: TGTGCCAGCAGTTTCACAGGGCCAGAAACGCTGTAT. The J gene is TRBJ2-3, the V gene TRBV14; tentative D call: TRBD1 (6 bases). The observed sequence ends 1 residue before the CDR3 terminus, with the missing tail filled in from the germline J gene. Germline V gene lookup returns CDR1 SGHDT and CDR2 FRDEAV. Deletions cut 1 base from V and 4 bases from J, with 7 bases between. The CDR3 runs to 13 residues.

This clone turned up a few times. Gene names follow the mouse nomenclature. The sequenced fragment ends 1 residue before the CDR3 boundary, so the rest is inferred from the germline J gene. This rearrangement joins TRBV2 to TRBJ1-2, with D unclear. Trimming stripped 1 base from V and 0 bases from J, with 0 bases between. In germline, CDR1 is LGHNA, CDR2 YSYQKL. There are 12 residues in the CDR3. The CDR3 loop reads CASSQANSDYTF. Incomplete CDR3 DNA: TGTGCCAGCAGCCAAGCAAACTCCGACTACACC.

By sample fraction, this clone is medium-sized (0.01 to 0.1%). Each gene name is a mouse one. Read data end 1 residue before the CDR3 end; the end is taken from the germline J gene. J is TRBJ2-7 and V is TRBV29, with 7 bases fitting TRBD2. The germline gives CDR1 MSHET, CDR2 SYDVDS. CDR3 length: 13 amino acids. The V segment lost 4 bases and the J segment 5 bases; nucleotides outside the gene matches: 5. The covered CDR3 bases are TGTGCTAGCAGTTCCCAGTGGGGGGATGAACAGTAC. This codes for CASSSQWGDEQY. The whole CDR3 sequence reads CASSSQWGDEQYF.

About this clone: Gene names refer to mouse genes. From the germline J gene comes the end of the CDR3, since the read stops 1 residue before it. The chain couples TRBV26 to TRBJ2-7; TRBD2 matches 10 bases. There are 12 residues in the CDR3. The germline V gene has CDR1 KGHPV and CDR2 FQNQEV (reference sequence). V was pared by 4 bases and J by 7 bases, with 1 base of the junction left unmatched. CDR3 DNA (partial): TGTGCCAGCAGTCCCTGGGGGGGCGAACAGTAC. This encodes CASSPWGGEQY. The full CDR3 is CASSPWGGEQYF.

This clone turned up a few times. Any gene name here is a mouse gene name. Read sequence stops 1 residue before the CDR3 end, and the germline J gene provides the missing end. The chain joins TRBV26 to TRBJ1-1, with 9 bases identical to TRBD1. The germline V gene encodes CDR1 KGHPV and CDR2 FQNQEV (reference sequence). CDR3 size: 14 residues. Unmatched junction bases numbered 5, after V lost 6 bases and J lost 3 bases. The CDR3 loop is CASSPRDRDTEVFF. The sequenced CDR3 bases are TGTGCCAGCAGCCCCCGGGACAGGGACACAGAAGTCTTC.

With regard to this clone: Gene labels here are mouse ones. The CDR3: CASSYGQGQDTQYF. The sequenced part of the CDR3 DNA is TGTGCCAGCTCCTACGGACAGGGCCAAGACACCCAGTAC. V and J are TRBV12-2 and TRBJ2-5; 8 positions agree with TRBD1. The read terminates 1 residue before the CDR3 end, so the remaining end is supplied by the germline J gene. The CDR3 is 14 residues long. With 4 bases clipped from V and 2 bases from J, the junction kept 4 bases outside the gene matches. Looked up from germline, CDR1 is SGHLS and CDR2 is HYDKME.

Remarks on this clone: The gene symbols are mouse symbols. Coverage ceases 1 residue before the CDR3 finishes, and the germline J gene fills in the end. The rearrangement uses TRBV13-2 and TRBJ2-7; D is perhaps TRBD1 (5 bases). V gave up 4 bases and J gave up 5 bases, with 7 bases separating them. Per germline, CDR1 NNHNN and CDR2 SYGAGS (reference sequence). The CDR3 runs 11 residues. The CDR3 DNA, read in part, is TGTGCCAGCGGTCAGGGTGATGAACAGTAC. Its protein is CASGQGDEQY. The CDR3, in full, reads CASGQGDEQYF.